These T cell receptor beta chains were read from a single sample in a study of cytomegalovirus exposure and HLA in healthy donors. Data came from immunoSEQ multiplex PCR; TCRdb stores just in-frame clones and leaves some out. Found here are some 70,000 clones, almost 85% of them singletons; the top ten hold under 2.5%. Sequencing input: PBMCs. These receptor sequences come from a man younger than 30 in good health and CMV-seronegative. Both conserved end residues are part of each CDR3. The D gene is left open where the match is weak. Only part of the rows carry a size: once, few, many, or a class if the clone is expanded.

v_call: TRBV27
d_call: TRBD1
cdr3_length: 15
j_call: TRBJ1-5
clone_size: once
cdr3_nt: TGTGCCAGCAGTCCCGAGACAGGGAGGAGGCAGCCCCAGCATTTT
cdr3_aa: CASSPETGRRQPQHF

v_call: TRBV2
d_call: TRBD1
cdr3_length: 18
j_call: TRBJ1-2
clone_size: -
cdr3_nt: TGTGCCAGCAGTGAAGGACCCCGACAGGGAGGCTTTGACTATGGCTACACCTTC
cdr3_aa: CASSEGPRQGGFDYGYTF

v_call: TRBV7-9
d_call: -
cdr3_length: 17
j_call: TRBJ2-7
clone_size: -
cdr3_nt: TGTGCCAGCAGCTTATTCCAAGGGCGGGAAAGCTCCTACGAGCAGTACTTC
cdr3_aa: CASSLFQGRESSYEQYF

v_call: TRBV6-6
d_call: -
cdr3_length: 16
j_call: TRBJ1-3
clone_size: -
cdr3_nt: TGTGCCAGCAGGGTGCTCGGGACGGAGGGTGGGAACACCATATATTTT
cdr3_aa: CASRVLGTEGGNTIYF

v_call: TRBV4-2
d_call: -
cdr3_length: 13
j_call: TRBJ1-5
clone_size: -
cdr3_nt: TGTGCCAGCAGTCCCGACTTAAATCAGCCCCAGCATTTT
cdr3_aa: CASSPDLNQPQHF

v_call: TRBV6-5
d_call: TRBD1
cdr3_length: 11
j_call: TRBJ2-3
clone_size: -
cdr3_nt: TGTGCCGGCAGTTACGGACAGGGACAGTATTTT
cdr3_aa: CAGSYGQGQYF

v_call: TRBV6-6
d_call: TRBD2
cdr3_length: 14
j_call: TRBJ2-5
clone_size: -
cdr3_nt: TGTGCCAGCAACCCGACCGGGGGGGGAGAGACCCAGTACTTC
cdr3_aa: CASNPTGGGETQYF

v_call: TRBV9
d_call: -
cdr3_length: 14
j_call: TRBJ2-7
clone_size: -
cdr3_nt: TGTGCCAGCAGTATGGGACAAAACTCCTACGAGCAGTACTTC
cdr3_aa: CASSMGQNSYEQYF

v_call: TRBV28
d_call: TRBD1
cdr3_length: 13
j_call: TRBJ1-3
clone_size: -
cdr3_nt: TGTGCCGGGCAGGGGGCTGTTGGAAACACCATATATTTT
cdr3_aa: CAGQGAVGNTIYF

v_call: TRBV2
d_call: -
cdr3_length: 14
j_call: TRBJ1-4
clone_size: few
cdr3_nt: TGTGCCAGCAGTGCAGATGCAACTAATGAAAAACTGTTTTTT
cdr3_aa: CASSADATNEKLFF

v_call: TRBV30
d_call: -
cdr3_length: 13
j_call: TRBJ2-1
clone_size: -
cdr3_nt: TGTGCCTGGTCCCTGTACGGTCCCGATGAGCAGTTCTTC
cdr3_aa: CAWSLYGPDEQFF

v_call: TRBV19
d_call: TRBD1
cdr3_length: 14
j_call: TRBJ2-1
clone_size: -
cdr3_nt: TGTGCCAGTAGTTCCGAGACAGGGCGCGATGAGCAGTTCTTC
cdr3_aa: CASSSETGRDEQFF

v_call: TRBV7-9
d_call: TRBD1
cdr3_length: 14
j_call: TRBJ1-2
clone_size: -
cdr3_nt: TGTGCCAGCAGCTTTGGGACAGGGACCTATGGCTACACCTTC
cdr3_aa: CASSFGTGTYGYTF

v_call: TRBV4-3
d_call: -
cdr3_length: 14
j_call: TRBJ1-5
clone_size: once
cdr3_nt: TGCGCCAGCAGCCAAGAGACGGGAGGACAGCCCCAGCATTTT
cdr3_aa: CASSQETGGQPQHF

v_call: TRBV5-1
d_call: -
cdr3_length: 13
j_call: TRBJ2-5
clone_size: -
cdr3_nt: TGCGCCAGCAGCTGGGAGGTCGAAGAGACCCAGTACTTC
cdr3_aa: CASSWEVEETQYF

v_call: TRBV6-5
d_call: -
cdr3_length: 15
j_call: TRBJ1-3
clone_size: -
cdr3_nt: TGTGCCAGCAGTTACTCAAAGGGGTTAGGAAACACCATATATTTT
cdr3_aa: CASSYSKGLGNTIYF

v_call: TRBV20-1
d_call: -
cdr3_length: 11
j_call: TRBJ1-5
clone_size: -
cdr3_nt: TGCAGTGCTAGTCCAAATCAGCCCCAGCATTTT
cdr3_aa: CSASPNQPQHF

v_call: TRBV5-4
d_call: TRBD1
cdr3_length: 15
j_call: TRBJ1-2
clone_size: -
cdr3_nt: TGTGCCAGCACCGAAGATTCGACAGGGGGCTATGGCTACACCTTC
cdr3_aa: CASTEDSTGGYGYTF

v_call: TRBV28
d_call: -
cdr3_length: 15
j_call: TRBJ2-4
clone_size: -
cdr3_nt: TGTGCCAGCAGTTCCCCTGGCAGTGCCAAAAACATTCAGTACTTC
cdr3_aa: CASSSPGSAKNIQYF

v_call: TRBV30
d_call: -
cdr3_length: 14
j_call: TRBJ1-1
clone_size: -
cdr3_nt: TGTGCCTGGTCGGCAGGGGACCTGAACACTGAAGCTTTCTTT
cdr3_aa: CAWSAGDLNTEAFF

v_call: TRBV28
d_call: -
cdr3_length: 13
j_call: TRBJ1-1
clone_size: -
cdr3_nt: TGTGCCAGCAGTTTAGTAAGTCGGCAGGGAGCTTTCTTT
cdr3_aa: CASSLVSRQGAFF

v_call: TRBV7-9
d_call: TRBD1
cdr3_length: 15
j_call: TRBJ1-6
clone_size: -
cdr3_nt: TGTGCCAGCAGTCCGGGACAGGGGGTTAATTCACCCCTCCACTTT
cdr3_aa: CASSPGQGVNSPLHF

v_call: TRBV6-6
d_call: TRBD2
cdr3_length: 15
j_call: TRBJ2-7
clone_size: once
cdr3_nt: TGTGCCAGCAGTAAACTAGCGGGAGGGCCGTACGAGCAGTACTTC
cdr3_aa: CASSKLAGGPYEQYF

v_call: TRBV18
d_call: TRBD1
cdr3_length: 16
j_call: TRBJ1-4
clone_size: -
cdr3_nt: TGTGCCAGCTCAGGAAACCGACAGGGGGCGAGTGAAAAACTGTTTTTT
cdr3_aa: CASSGNRQGASEKLFF

v_call: TRBV28
d_call: -
cdr3_length: 12
j_call: TRBJ1-1
clone_size: -
cdr3_nt: TGTGCCAGCAGTATAGCGAACACTGAAGCTTTCTTT
cdr3_aa: CASSIANTEAFF

v_call: TRBV2
d_call: -
cdr3_length: 12
j_call: TRBJ1-2
clone_size: -
cdr3_nt: TGTGCCAGCAGAGAACATTTGTATGGCTACACCTTC
cdr3_aa: CASREHLYGYTF

v_call: TRBV9
d_call: TRBD2
cdr3_length: 16
j_call: TRBJ2-3
clone_size: -
cdr3_nt: TGTGCCAGCAGCGTTACTAGCGGGGGACACACAGATACGCAGTATTTT
cdr3_aa: CASSVTSGGHTDTQYF

v_call: TRBV7-2
d_call: TRBD1
cdr3_length: 14
j_call: TRBJ2-7
clone_size: -
cdr3_nt: TGTGCCAGCAGCCAGGGACAGGGAGTGGACGAGCAGTACTTC
cdr3_aa: CASSQGQGVDEQYF

v_call: TRBV4-3
d_call: -
cdr3_length: 17
j_call: TRBJ2-6
clone_size: -
cdr3_nt: TGCGCCAGCAGCTCCGGGACTCCCGGCTCTGGGGCCAACGTCCTGACTTTC
cdr3_aa: CASSSGTPGSGANVLTF

v_call: TRBV19
d_call: TRBD2
cdr3_length: 15
j_call: TRBJ2-7
clone_size: -
cdr3_nt: TGTGCCAGTAGGATAGCGGGAAGGAGCTCCTACGAGCAGTACTTC
cdr3_aa: CASRIAGRSSYEQYF

v_call: TRBV6-5
d_call: -
cdr3_length: 13
j_call: TRBJ1-1
clone_size: -
cdr3_nt: TGTGCCAGCAGTCGACAGGCGGACACTGAAGCTTTCTTT
cdr3_aa: CASSRQADTEAFF

v_call: TRBV5-1
d_call: -
cdr3_length: 15
j_call: TRBJ1-5
clone_size: -
cdr3_nt: TGCGCCAGCAGCTTGGATTTCTCGGGTAGTCAGCCCCAGCATTTT
cdr3_aa: CASSLDFSGSQPQHF

v_call: TRBV19
d_call: TRBD2
cdr3_length: 14
j_call: TRBJ2-1
clone_size: few
cdr3_nt: TGTGCCAGTAGTGGTAGCGGGACCTACAATGAGCAGTTCTTC
cdr3_aa: CASSGSGTYNEQFF

v_call: TRBV7-9
d_call: -
cdr3_length: 13
j_call: TRBJ2-7
clone_size: few
cdr3_nt: TGTGCCAGCAGCCCTGGGGCAATCCGGGAGCAGTACTTC
cdr3_aa: CASSPGAIREQYF

v_call: TRBV19
d_call: -
cdr3_length: 14
j_call: TRBJ2-5
clone_size: -
cdr3_nt: TGTGCCAGCAGGGGACGGATGATCCAAGAGACCCAGTACTTC
cdr3_aa: CASRGRMIQETQYF

v_call: TRBV5-1
d_call: TRBD1
cdr3_length: 15
j_call: TRBJ2-3
clone_size: -
cdr3_nt: TGCGCCAGCAGCAAGACAGGGATTGGCGCAGATACGCAGTATTTT
cdr3_aa: CASSKTGIGADTQYF

v_call: TRBV29-1
d_call: -
cdr3_length: 11
j_call: TRBJ2-3
clone_size: -
cdr3_nt: TGCAGCCTCCTGGTCGGGAATACGCAGTATTTT
cdr3_aa: CSLLVGNTQYF

v_call: TRBV9
d_call: TRBD1
cdr3_length: 15
j_call: TRBJ1-4
clone_size: -
cdr3_nt: TGTGCCAGCAGCGTAGGAGGGACAGGAGGTGAAAAACTGTTTTTT
cdr3_aa: CASSVGGTGGEKLFF

v_call: TRBV25-1
d_call: TRBD1
cdr3_length: 14
j_call: TRBJ2-7
clone_size: -
cdr3_nt: TGTGCCAGCAGTTGGACAGGCGCCGCCTACGAGCAGTACTTC
cdr3_aa: CASSWTGAAYEQYF

v_call: TRBV5-1
d_call: -
cdr3_length: 14
j_call: TRBJ1-4
clone_size: -
cdr3_nt: TGCGCCAGCAGCCCGTCAGGACAGAATGAAAAACTGTTTTTT
cdr3_aa: CASSPSGQNEKLFF